The rows below give T cell receptor beta chains drawn from one sample of a study of regulatory T cells in long-lasting Graves disease. TCRdb re-called the multiplex PCR reads with MiXCR, one entry per CDR3 protein. The table has 250,000 to 400,000 distinct CDR3 sequences, 15% to 20% seen once. The material sequenced was peripheral blood mononuclear cells (PBMCs), taken at new diagnosis, from a patient treated with antithyroid drugs. The receptors originated from a female donor with Graves disease. CDR3s include the opening cysteine and the closing phenylalanine or tryptophan. D genes are given only for firm matches. Some rows have no size entry. The others give once, few or many, or a class for an expanded clone.

j_gene: TRBJ2-7; v_gene: TRBV18; d_gene: TRBD1; abundance: many; CDR3aa: CASSPSGTGGDEQYF; CDR3nt: TGTGCCAGCTCACCTTCCGGGACAGGTGGTGACGAGCAGTACTTC
j_gene: TRBJ2-4; v_gene: TRBV15; d_gene: -; abundance: many; CDR3aa: CATSIHRQANIQYF; CDR3nt: TGTGCCACCAGCATCCACCGACAGGCAAACATTCAGTACTTC
j_gene: TRBJ2-2; v_gene: TRBV30; d_gene: -; abundance: few; CDR3aa: CAWSFGSTRELFF; CDR3nt: TGTGCCTGGAGTTTCGGTTCTACCAGGGAGCTGTTTTTT
j_gene: TRBJ2-1; v_gene: TRBV29-1; d_gene: -; abundance: many; CDR3aa: CSVDLWGEEQFF; CDR3nt: TGCAGCGTTGACCTGTGGGGCGAGGAGCAGTTCTTC
j_gene: TRBJ1-1; v_gene: TRBV28; d_gene: -; abundance: many; CDR3aa: CASLNRVRTEAFF; CDR3nt: TGTGCCAGCCTTAACAGGGTACGGACTGAAGCTTTCTTT
j_gene: TRBJ2-5; v_gene: TRBV11-2; d_gene: -; abundance: -; CDR3aa: CASSWGGASPIGPETQYF; CDR3nt: TGTGCCAGCAGCTGGGGGGGGGCTAGCCCGATTGGCCCAGAGACCCAGTACTTC
j_gene: TRBJ2-3; v_gene: TRBV18; d_gene: -; abundance: many; CDR3aa: CASSTLMGSTDTQYF; CDR3nt: TGTGCCAGCTCAACCCTTATGGGGAGCACAGATACGCAGTATTTT
j_gene: TRBJ1-3; v_gene: TRBV11-2; d_gene: TRBD1; abundance: many; CDR3aa: CASSLGGQGAGNTIYF; CDR3nt: TGTGCCAGCAGCTTAGGAGGACAGGGGGCTGGAAACACCATATATTTT
j_gene: TRBJ1-4; v_gene: TRBV18; d_gene: -; abundance: many; CDR3aa: CASSPNGDPFNEKLFF; CDR3nt: TGTGCCAGCTCACCAAACGGGGACCCCTTTAATGAAAAACTGTTTTTT
j_gene: TRBJ1-6; v_gene: TRBV2; d_gene: -; abundance: -; CDR3aa: CASSQRGESPLHF; CDR3nt: TGTGCCAGCAGCCAAAGGGGGGAGTCACCCCTCCACTTT
j_gene: TRBJ2-5; v_gene: TRBV7-9; d_gene: -; abundance: -; CDR3aa: CASSLLGAVETQYF; CDR3nt: TGTGCCAGCAGCTTATTGGGAGCCGTAGAGACCCAGTACTTC
j_gene: TRBJ2-7; v_gene: TRBV28; d_gene: TRBD1; abundance: many; CDR3aa: CAVTGVHYEQYF; CDR3nt: TGTGCTGTCACAGGGGTACACTACGAGCAGTACTTC
j_gene: TRBJ1-1; v_gene: TRBV20-1; d_gene: -; abundance: -; CDR3aa: CSAPGSGTKAEAFF; CDR3nt: TGCAGTGCGCCCGGATCAGGGACCAAGGCTGAAGCTTTCTTT
j_gene: TRBJ2-3; v_gene: TRBV20-1; d_gene: -; abundance: -; CDR3aa: CSARDRRERRADTQYF; CDR3nt: TGCAGTGCTAGAGATCGGCGGGAAAGAAGGGCAGATACGCAGTATTTT
j_gene: TRBJ1-1; v_gene: TRBV28; d_gene: -; abundance: many; CDR3aa: CASSGGGWESEAFF; CDR3nt: TGTGCCAGCAGTGGGGGAGGTTGGGAGAGTGAAGCTTTCTTT
j_gene: TRBJ2-7; v_gene: TRBV2; d_gene: TRBD2; abundance: many; CDR3aa: CASSITGTSGRF; CDR3nt: TGTGCCAGCAGTATCACCGGGACTAGCGGGCGATTC
j_gene: TRBJ1-5; v_gene: TRBV7-9; d_gene: -; abundance: many; CDR3aa: CASSLGGDIRNQPQHF; CDR3nt: TGTGCCAGCAGCTTAGGTGGAGACATCCGCAATCAGCCCCAGCATTTT
j_gene: TRBJ1-4; v_gene: TRBV2; d_gene: -; abundance: many; CDR3aa: CASSERRVSTNEKLFF; CDR3nt: TGTGCCAGCAGTGAACGCAGAGTCTCAACTAATGAAAAACTGTTTTTT
j_gene: TRBJ1-5; v_gene: TRBV19; d_gene: -; abundance: -; CDR3aa: CASSKTGTYSNQPQHF; CDR3nt: TGTGCCAGTAGTAAGACGGGGACCTATAGCAATCAGCCCCAGCATTTT
j_gene: TRBJ2-7; v_gene: TRBV5-6; d_gene: -; abundance: -; CDR3aa: CASSFYGGSYEQYF; CDR3nt: TGTGCCAGCAGCTTTTATGGAGGGAGCTACGAGCAGTACTTC
j_gene: TRBJ1-6; v_gene: TRBV19; d_gene: -; abundance: -; CDR3aa: CATNIGSYNSPLHF; CDR3nt: TGTGCCACTAACATCGGCTCCTATAATTCACCCCTCCACTTT
j_gene: TRBJ1-6; v_gene: TRBV5-1; d_gene: -; abundance: -; CDR3aa: CASSPVTGDNSPLHF; CDR3nt: TGCGCCAGCAGCCCCGTAACAGGAGATAATTCACCCCTCCACTTT
j_gene: TRBJ1-5; v_gene: TRBV6-2/TRBV6-3; d_gene: TRBD1; abundance: -; CDR3aa: CASRDRGGQPQHF; CDR3nt: TGTGCCAGCAGGGACAGGGGAGGTCAGCCCCAGCATTTT
j_gene: TRBJ2-2; v_gene: TRBV11-3; d_gene: -; abundance: many; CDR3aa: CASSPRDGNTGELFF; CDR3nt: TGTGCCAGCAGCCCCCGGGATGGGAACACCGGGGAGCTGTTTTTT
j_gene: TRBJ1-1; v_gene: TRBV2; d_gene: -; abundance: -; CDR3aa: CASSGGRLNTEAFF; CDR3nt: TGTGCCAGCAGCGGGGGACGGTTGAACACTGAAGCTTTCTTT
j_gene: TRBJ2-7; v_gene: TRBV7-2; d_gene: -; abundance: many; CDR3aa: CASSHAPGHPYEQYF; CDR3nt: TGTGCCAGCAGCCACGCCCCGGGACACCCCTACGAGCAGTACTTC
j_gene: TRBJ2-2; v_gene: TRBV5-6; d_gene: TRBD1; abundance: few; CDR3aa: CASSWDRATGELFF; CDR3nt: TGTGCCAGCAGCTGGGACAGGGCCACCGGGGAGCTGTTTTTT
j_gene: TRBJ2-7; v_gene: TRBV12-3/TRBV12-4; d_gene: TRBD2; abundance: many; CDR3aa: CASSVSLLAGVMGYEQYF; CDR3nt: TGTGCCAGCAGTGTGAGTCTGCTAGCGGGAGTAATGGGGTACGAGCAGTACTTC
j_gene: TRBJ2-2; v_gene: TRBV6-1; d_gene: -; abundance: many; CDR3aa: CASSETSGNYGAGELFF; CDR3nt: TGTGCCAGCAGTGAAACTTCTGGGAACTATGGGGCCGGGGAGCTGTTTTTT
j_gene: TRBJ2-4; v_gene: TRBV6-2/TRBV6-3; d_gene: -; abundance: many; CDR3aa: CASSEGGYGSPLRENIQYF; CDR3nt: TGTGCCAGCAGTGAAGGGGGATATGGATCCCCTTTACGTGAAAACATTCAGTACTTC
j_gene: TRBJ1-5; v_gene: TRBV12-3/TRBV12-4; d_gene: -; abundance: -; CDR3aa: CASNPQGPQPQHF; CDR3nt: TGTGCCAGCAATCCCCAGGGGCCCCAGCCCCAGCATTTT
j_gene: TRBJ2-3; v_gene: TRBV20-1; d_gene: -; abundance: -; CDR3aa: CSAPARGGLMDTQYF; CDR3nt: TGCAGTGCTCCTGCTAGGGGGGGTTTAATGGATACGCAGTATTTT
j_gene: TRBJ1-2; v_gene: TRBV6-1; d_gene: -; abundance: many; CDR3aa: CASSDRGFVYGYTF; CDR3nt: TGTGCCAGCAGTGACAGGGGTTTTGTCTATGGCTACACCTTC
j_gene: TRBJ1-2; v_gene: TRBV10-3; d_gene: TRBD1; abundance: many; CDR3aa: CAISTTVLTGAAYGYTF; CDR3nt: TGTGCCATCAGCACGACCGTTTTGACAGGGGCCGCCTATGGCTACACCTTC
j_gene: TRBJ2-1; v_gene: TRBV7-9; d_gene: TRBD1; abundance: -; CDR3aa: CASSSRGGNTYNEQFF; CDR3nt: TGTGCCAGCAGCAGTCGAGGGGGCAATACGTACAATGAGCAGTTCTTC
j_gene: TRBJ2-1; v_gene: TRBV7-9; d_gene: TRBD2; abundance: few; CDR3aa: CASSISGRVRNEQFF; CDR3nt: TGTGCCAGCAGCATTAGCGGGAGGGTTAGAAATGAGCAGTTCTTC
j_gene: TRBJ2-7; v_gene: TRBV7-9; d_gene: TRBD1; abundance: many; CDR3aa: CASSSTGTVYEQYF; CDR3nt: TGTGCCAGCAGCTCTACCGGGACAGTCTACGAGCAGTACTTC
j_gene: TRBJ2-3; v_gene: TRBV19; d_gene: TRBD1; abundance: -; CDR3aa: CASSIGNRGTDTQYF; CDR3nt: TGTGCCAGTAGTATAGGGAACAGGGGGACAGATACGCAGTATTTT
j_gene: TRBJ2-3; v_gene: TRBV24-1; d_gene: TRBD1; abundance: -; CDR3aa: CATSDRGQGGTDTQYF; CDR3nt: TGTGCCACCAGTGATCGAGGACAGGGGGGAACAGATACGCAGTATTTT
j_gene: TRBJ2-7; v_gene: TRBV10-2; d_gene: TRBD1; abundance: many; CDR3aa: CASKGQASSRQYF; CDR3nt: TGCGCCAGCAAGGGACAGGCGTCATCTAGGCAGTACTTC
j_gene: TRBJ2-7; v_gene: TRBV2; d_gene: TRBD1; abundance: many; CDR3aa: CASSATGQGTEQYF; CDR3nt: TGTGCCAGCAGTGCTACGGGACAGGGAACCGAGCAGTACTTC
j_gene: TRBJ1-6; v_gene: TRBV6-2/TRBV6-3; d_gene: -; abundance: many; CDR3aa: CASALYRDSPLHF; CDR3nt: TGTGCCAGCGCGTTGTACAGGGATTCACCCCTCCACTTT
j_gene: TRBJ2-1; v_gene: TRBV7-8; d_gene: TRBD1; abundance: -; CDR3aa: CASSSPRGRYNEQFF; CDR3nt: TGTGCCAGCAGCTCCCCCAGGGGGCGCTACAATGAGCAGTTCTTC
j_gene: TRBJ2-1; v_gene: TRBV24-1; d_gene: -; abundance: -; CDR3aa: CATSDLSVGGNEQFF; CDR3nt: TGTGCCACCAGTGATTTAAGTGTTGGGGGCAATGAGCAGTTCTTC
j_gene: TRBJ2-5; v_gene: TRBV11-1; d_gene: TRBD1; abundance: -; CDR3aa: CASSSGTGLVQETQHF; CDR3nt: TGTGCCAGCAGCTCGGGGACAGGGCTTGTCCAAGAGACCCAGCACTTC
j_gene: TRBJ2-6; v_gene: TRBV19; d_gene: TRBD1; abundance: few; CDR3aa: CASSDNRGSGANVLTF; CDR3nt: TGTGCCAGTAGTGATAACAGGGGATCTGGGGCCAACGTCCTGACTTTC
j_gene: TRBJ2-1; v_gene: TRBV2; d_gene: -; abundance: many; CDR3aa: CASSEVGPPRFF; CDR3nt: TGTGCCAGCAGTGAGGTCGGCCCGCCCCGGTTCTTC
j_gene: TRBJ1-2; v_gene: TRBV11-1; d_gene: -; abundance: many; CDR3aa: CASSVNGGLYGYTF; CDR3nt: TGTGCCAGCAGCGTAAACGGGGGGCTCTATGGCTACACCTTC
j_gene: TRBJ1-1; v_gene: TRBV5-1; d_gene: -; abundance: many; CDR3aa: CASSLEPGRGTEAFF; CDR3nt: TGCGCCAGCAGCTTGGAACCAGGGAGAGGCACTGAAGCTTTCTTT
j_gene: TRBJ2-3; v_gene: TRBV20-1; d_gene: -; abundance: -; CDR3aa: CSAREGPDTQYF; CDR3nt: TGCAGTGCTAGAGAGGGGCCAGATACGCAGTATTTT
j_gene: TRBJ1-1; v_gene: TRBV12-3/TRBV12-4; d_gene: TRBD1; abundance: many; CDR3aa: CASSLTQGAVEAFF; CDR3nt: TGTGCCAGCAGTTTAACACAGGGGGCGGTTGAAGCTTTCTTT
j_gene: TRBJ1-3; v_gene: TRBV9; d_gene: -; abundance: many; CDR3aa: CASSLNGHNSGNTIYF; CDR3nt: TGTGCCAGCAGCTTGAATGGACACAACTCTGGAAACACCATATATTTT
j_gene: TRBJ2-7; v_gene: TRBV5-5; d_gene: -; abundance: few; CDR3aa: CASSLTPQGGLYEQYF; CDR3nt: TGTGCCAGCAGCTTAACGCCGCAGGGGGGCCTTTACGAGCAGTACTTC
j_gene: TRBJ2-1; v_gene: TRBV10-1; d_gene: -; abundance: few; CDR3aa: CASVRRGGEQFF; CDR3nt: TGCGCCAGCGTTCGGAGGGGCGGTGAGCAGTTCTTC
j_gene: TRBJ1-1; v_gene: TRBV5-5; d_gene: TRBD1; abundance: few; CDR3aa: CASSKTGMNTEAFF; CDR3nt: TGTGCCAGCAGCAAGACAGGGATGAACACTGAAGCTTTCTTT
j_gene: TRBJ2-1; v_gene: TRBV3-1; d_gene: -; abundance: once; CDR3aa: CASSQRPGRNEQFF; CDR3nt: TGTGCCAGCAGCCAACGTCCAGGGAGGAATGAGCAGTTCTTC
j_gene: TRBJ2-5; v_gene: TRBV29-1; d_gene: -; abundance: many; CDR3aa: CSVGLLAGKQETQYF; CDR3nt: TGCAGCGTTGGTCTCCTGGCAGGCAAACAAGAGACCCAGTACTTC